This TCR beta chain appears in the sequencing data of a study of blood T cells in healthy people across ages. As for this clonotype: Its antigen is undetermined.

Findings and limits, study-wide: Diversity figures based on one million T cells were deemed too low. Higher diversity and more naive CD4+ cells were features of long-lived donors, compared to aged donors.

With a J-beta primer mix and a sample-barcoded 5' primer, a second PCR ran roughly 6 to 11 cycles. Unique molecular identifiers of 12 random nucleotides labeled each cDNA. TCRdb re-called the 5' RACE reads through MiXCR, storing one row per CDR3 protein. This sample carries 600,000 to 800,000 distinct CDR3 sequences, 52% of them seen once, and the ten largest clones take approximately 15%. The draw of peripheral blood yielded roughly 9.4 milliliters from each donor. The germline V gene encodes CDR1 GTSNPN and CDR2 SVGIG (reference sequence). Trimming took off 4 bases at V and 5 bases at J, with 16 bases between the two ends. CDR3 length: 14 amino acids.

Source material: blood. The V and J genes are TRBV30 and TRBJ2-3, with no clear D. This receptor was obtained from a woman aged 80 or over in good health. In DNA form, the CDR3 reads TGTGCCTGGACAGACGGTTGGGCAGGAGATACGCAGTATTTT. Its protein product is CAWTDGWAGDTQYF.